The 12 T cell receptor beta chains reported below all come from one sample, sequenced in a study of T cell changes during pregnancy in multiple sclerosis. The repertoire was sequenced with immunoSEQ multiplex PCR; TCRdb's copy has only in-frame clones and lacks some. The table has about 49,000 clones, nearly 90% seen once. Material: peripheral blood, obtained after pregnancy. Every receptor here comes from a female donor in good health, enrolled as a control in a pregnancy study.

The V and J genes are TRBV6-1 and TRBJ2-7; TRBD1 matches 9 bases. Trimming took 8 bases from V and 3 from J; bases not matched to a gene: 5. The CDR3 has 13 residues. Germline assignment: CDR1 MNHNS and CDR2 SASEGT. CDR3 loop: CASSDRGNYEQYF. Here the CDR3 DNA reads TGTGCCAGCTCGGACAGGGGCAACTACGAGCAGTACTTC.

This chain connects TRBV9 to TRBJ2-7; 10 nucleotides agree with TRBD2. This CDR3 spans 16 amino acids. The V segment lost 0 bases and the J segment 2 bases; nucleotides outside the gene matches: 5. Germline loops: CDR1 SGDLS, CDR2 YYNGEE. DNA of the CDR3: TGTGCCAGCAGCGTAGAGGAGCGGGGGGGGACCTACGAGCAGTACTTC. Translated, it gives CASSVEERGGTYEQYF. The whole variable domain, remainder taken from reference TRBV9 and TRBJ2-7, is DSGVTQTPKHLITATGQRVTLRCSPRSGDLSVYWYQQSLDQGLQFLIQYYNGEERAKGNILERFSAQQFPDLHSELNLSSLELGDSALYFCASSVEERGGTYEQYFGPGTRLTVT.

The chain recombines TRBV6-1 with TRBJ2-5, with TRBD2 matching 7 bases. CDR3 length: 16 amino acids. In germline, CDR1 is MNHNS, CDR2 SASEGT. V lost 2 bases, J lost 2 bases, and 8 bases stayed unmatched. This CDR3 reads CASSELGAGEQETQYF. CDR3 nucleotide sequence: TGTGCCAGCAGTGAACTTGGCGCGGGGGAACAAGAGACCCAGTACTTC.

This clone was found once. The rearrangement joins TRBV4-3 to TRBJ1-5, with 7 positions matching TRBD1. Germline assignment: CDR1 LGHNA and CDR2 YSLEER. V was clipped by 0 bases and J by 2 bases; unmatched bases: 4. The CDR3 spans 16 residues. The CDR3 DNA is TGCGCCAGCAGCCAAGACGCCAGGGGGGGCAATCAGCCCCAGCATTTT. Its protein is CASSQDARGGNQPQHF.

The V call is TRBV9, the J call TRBJ1-5; 8 positions agree with TRBD1. The CDR3 contains 18 residues. CDR1 and CDR2 from the germline V gene are SGDLS and YYNGEE. V dropped 5 bases and J dropped 2; count of bases not matched to a gene: 15. The CDR3 region is CASSAGITGGEGNQPQHF. The CDR3 DNA sequence: TGTGCCAGCAGTGCTGGAATTACAGGGGGAGAAGGCAATCAGCCCCAGCATTTT.

This chain links TRBV28 with TRBJ2-3; TRBD2 matches 15 bases. The CDR3 is 19 residues long. The germline CDR1 and CDR2 sequences are MDHEN and SYDVKM. With V trimmed by 3 bases and J by 3 bases, 10 bases remained unmatched. The CDR3 DNA sequence: TGTGCCAGCAGTTTCGATAGGACTAGCGGGAGGGTCGGGACAGATACGCAGTATTTT. Protein product: CASSFDRTSGRVGTDTQYF.

This rearrangement joins TRBV7-8 to TRBJ2-5, with D uncertain. Germline CDR1 is SGHVS and CDR2 is FQNEAQ. The germline V and J ends were trimmed by 4 bases and 2 bases, with 14 bases remaining between them. The length of the CDR3 is 15 residues. Here the CDR3 DNA reads TGTGCCAGCAGCTCCCTAGGCGGAAGTCAAGAGACCCAGTACTTC. It specifies CASSSLGGSQETQYF.

The genes are TRBV28 and TRBJ1-2, with D tentatively TRBD1 (6 bases). CDR3 length: 14 residues. Germline assignment: CDR1 MDHEN and CDR2 SYDVKM. Trimming left V 1 base short and J 5 bases short, with 11 bases between. The CDR3 DNA reads TGTGCCAGCAGTTTATCTGGCCAGGGGTATGGCTACACCTTC. Translating gives CASSLSGQGYGYTF.

V and J are TRBV6-5 and TRBJ2-1; D perhaps matches TRBD2 (6 bases). CDR1 and CDR2 (germline): MNHEY, SVGAGI. Trimming removed 6 bases at V and 6 bases at J, with 12 bases between. This CDR3 is 13 amino acids long. As DNA, the CDR3 is TGTGCCAGCAGACCGGGGGTTCTCAATGAGCAGTTCTTC. Translated, it gives CASRPGVLNEQFF.

The chain has TRBV5-1 and TRBJ2-3; 10 bases are a match to TRBD2. The CDR3 has 15 amino acids. Germline CDR1 and CDR2: SGHRS and YFSETQ. J gave up 2 bases and V 4 bases, and 4 bases lay outside the gene matches. Here the CDR3 reads CASSPSGGITDTQYF. The CDR3 nucleotides are TGCGCCAGCAGCCCTAGCGGGGGTATCACAGATACGCAGTATTTT.

CDR3 in DNA: TGCGCCAGCAGCCAAAGCGGACTTGGAGGGGACACCGGGGAGCTGTTTTTT. Translated, it gives CASSQSGLGGDTGELFF. The chain is built from TRBV4-3 and TRBJ2-2; TRBD2 might be the D (6 bases). V lost 2 bases and J 3 bases, leaving 16 bases between the germline ends. CDR1 is LGHNA, CDR2 YSLEER, per germline. The CDR3 is made up of 17 amino acids.

The genes are TRBV27 and TRBJ1-6; TRBD1 aligns across 9 bases. The CDR3 extends over 14 amino acids. Unmatched junction bases numbered 4, after V lost 3 bases and J lost 10 bases. From germline, CDR1 is MNHEY and CDR2 SMNVEV (reference sequence). As DNA, the CDR3 is TGTGCCAGCAGTTTTCGACAGGGGGGATCACCCCTCCACTTT. It encodes CASSFRQGGSPLHF.